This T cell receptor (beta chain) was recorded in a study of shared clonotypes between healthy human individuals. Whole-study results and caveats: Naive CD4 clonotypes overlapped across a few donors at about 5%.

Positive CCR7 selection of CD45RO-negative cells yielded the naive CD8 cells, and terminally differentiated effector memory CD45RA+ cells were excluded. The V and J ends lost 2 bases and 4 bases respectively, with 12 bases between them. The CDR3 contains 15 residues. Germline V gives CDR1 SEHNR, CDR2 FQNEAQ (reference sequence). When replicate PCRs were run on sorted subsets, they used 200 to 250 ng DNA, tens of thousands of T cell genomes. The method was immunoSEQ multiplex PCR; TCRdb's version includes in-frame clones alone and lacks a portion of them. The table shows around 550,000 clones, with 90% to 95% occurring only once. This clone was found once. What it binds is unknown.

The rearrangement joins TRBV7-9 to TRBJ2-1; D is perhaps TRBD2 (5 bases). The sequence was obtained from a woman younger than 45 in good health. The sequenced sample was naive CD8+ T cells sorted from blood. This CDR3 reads CASSLLQRDYNEQFF. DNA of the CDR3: TGTGCCAGCAGCTTACTGCAACGGGATTACAATGAGCAGTTCTTC.